A selection of T cell receptor beta chains follows, all from one sample in a study of OX40 agonist ivuxolimab in advanced cancers. Measured with immunoSEQ multiplex PCR; TCRdb has only the in-frame clones, and not every one. The sample has about 43,000 clones, roughly 94% seen once. Sequencing used CD4+ or CD8+ T cells sorted from blood, obtained in a trial of the OX40 agonist ivuxolimab. These receptors originate from an adult with an advanced solid tumor such as melanoma, head and neck, liver or kidney cancer. Each CDR3 is given with its conserved first and last residue. A D gene is named only where the DNA matches it firmly. Clone size appears in some rows only: once, few, many, or a class for an expanded clone.

D	V	length	J	size	CDR3	DNA
-	TRBV2	14	TRBJ1-1	-	CASSEGQGGTEAFF	TGTGCCAGCAGTGAGGGGCAGGGAGGCACTGAAGCTTTCTTT
TRBD2	TRBV28	15	TRBJ2-7	-	CASSLSRVGRASGYF	TGTGCCAGCAGTTTATCGAGAGTAGGGAGGGCCTCCGGGTACTTC
-	TRBV19	14	TRBJ1-5	-	CASSTAGANQPQHF	TGTGCCAGTAGTACCGCAGGGGCGAATCAGCCCCAGCATTTT
TRBD1	TRBV6-5	15	TRBJ2-5	-	CAIGDGTGGEETQYF	TGTGCCATAGGGGACGGGACAGGGGGGGAAGAGACCCAGTACTTC
-	TRBV27	15	TRBJ1-6	-	CASKIPRQWNSPLHF	TGTGCCAGCAAGATCCCGCGGCAGTGGAATTCACCCCTCCACTTT
-	TRBV27	13	TRBJ2-3	-	CASSFGPTDTQYF	TGTGCCAGCAGTTTTGGGCCTACAGATACGCAGTATTTT
TRBD2	TRBV6-5	14	TRBJ2-7	-	CASSYSGRTYEQYF	TGTGCCAGCAGTTATAGCGGGAGGACCTACGAGCAGTACTTC
-	TRBV19	15	TRBJ2-7	few	CASSIRDQLAYEQYF	TGTGCCAGTAGTATTAGGGACCAGCTGGCCTACGAGCAGTACTTC
TRBD2	TRBV5-4	15	TRBJ2-7	once	CASSRIAGATYEQYF	TGTGCCAGCAGCCGAATAGCGGGAGCCACCTACGAGCAGTACTTC
-	TRBV15	16	TRBJ2-1	-	CATSRVPGSSYNEQFF	TGTGCCACCAGCAGAGTACCCGGGAGTTCCTACAATGAGCAGTTCTTC
TRBD2	TRBV7-6	18	TRBJ2-5	-	CASSLVLAGAYEEETQYF	TGTGCCAGCAGCTTAGTTCTAGCGGGAGCGTATGAGGAAGAGACCCAGTACTTC
-	TRBV10-2	17	TRBJ2-1	-	CASSGGFGRDRYNEQFF	TGCGCCAGCAGTGGGGGCTTCGGCCGCGACCGGTACAATGAGCAGTTCTTC
-	TRBV5-1	14	TRBJ2-1	-	CASSLYSFYNEQFF	TGCGCCAGCAGCTTGTACTCCTTCTACAATGAGCAGTTCTTC
-	TRBV4-1	15	TRBJ2-7	-	CASSQEGGSSYEQYF	TGCGCCAGCAGCCAAGAGGGCGGGTCCTCCTACGAGCAGTACTTC
-	TRBV9	15	TRBJ2-1	once	CASSSRLGMNNEQFF	TGTGCCAGCAGCTCCCGACTAGGGATGAACAATGAGCAGTTCTTC
-	TRBV4-1	17	TRBJ1-1	-	CASSPRLGLEVGTEAFF	TGCGCCAGCAGCCCACGACTGGGTCTAGAGGTCGGCACTGAAGCTTTCTTT
TRBD2	TRBV10-2	14	TRBJ2-1	-	CASSVAGDSNEQFF	TGCGCCAGCAGTGTAGCGGGAGACTCCAATGAGCAGTTCTTC
TRBD1	TRBV4-2	15	TRBJ2-2	-	CASSVHRGISGELFF	TGTGCCAGCAGCGTTCACAGGGGTATCTCCGGGGAGCTGTTTTTT
TRBD1	TRBV19	15	TRBJ2-7	-	CASSIDQGTEDEQYF	TGTGCCAGTAGTATAGATCAAGGGACAGAAGACGAGCAGTACTTC
-	TRBV14	14	TRBJ2-7	once	CASSLQPGTIEQYF	TGTGCCAGCAGCCTCCAGCCGGGAACGATCGAGCAGTACTTC
-	TRBV13	15	TRBJ2-5	-	CASSLGTLRGETQYF	TGTGCCAGCAGCTTAGGCACTCTCCGAGGGGAGACCCAGTACTTC
-	TRBV5-1	13	TRBJ2-7	-	CASSLEVGYEQYF	TGCGCCAGCAGCTTGGAGGTCGGGTACGAGCAGTACTTC
-	TRBV6-5	14	TRBJ1-5	once	CASAIAGEDQPQHF	TGTGCCAGCGCAATAGCAGGGGAGGATCAGCCCCAGCATTTT
-	TRBV9	14	TRBJ1-1	-	CASSVPGTNTEAFF	TGTGCCAGCAGCGTACCAGGGACGAACACTGAAGCTTTCTTT
TRBD1	TRBV28	15	TRBJ2-7	-	CASSSPRQGSYEQYF	TGTGCCAGCAGTTCGCCCCGACAGGGCTCCTACGAGCAGTACTTC
TRBD2	TRBV7-9	15	TRBJ2-2	-	CASSVAGGPAGELFF	TGTGCCAGCAGCGTAGCGGGAGGGCCGGCCGGGGAGCTGTTTTTT
TRBD2	TRBV29-1	16	TRBJ2-1	-	CSTHRGAGGLYNEQFF	TGCAGCACTCACCGTGGGGCGGGAGGGCTGTACAATGAGCAGTTCTTC
TRBD1	TRBV27	13	TRBJ1-2	-	CASSPGTGVGYTF	TGTGCCAGCAGTCCCGGGACAGGGGTTGGCTACACCTTC
-	TRBV30	12	TRBJ1-1	few	CAWSVRGFGAFF	TGTGCCTGGAGTGTACGGGGTTTCGGAGCTTTCTTT
TRBD1	TRBV27	16	TRBJ2-7	-	CASSQHPTGGSYEQYF	TGTGCCAGCAGTCAGCACCCGACAGGGGGCTCCTACGAGCAGTACTTC
-	TRBV4-3	13	TRBJ2-7	-	CASSQGRTYEQYF	TGCGCCAGCAGCCAAGGTAGGACCTACGAGCAGTACTTC
-	TRBV11-2	11	TRBJ2-7	-	CASSLGPEQYF	TGTGCCAGCAGCTTAGGCCCCGAGCAGTACTTC
TRBD1	TRBV4-3	14	TRBJ2-7	-	CASSPTAGGGEQYF	TGCGCCAGCAGCCCAACCGCAGGGGGTGGCGAGCAGTACTTC
-	TRBV4-2	18	TRBJ1-3	-	CASSQDKGRFSSGNTIYF	TGTGCCAGCAGCCAAGATAAGGGCAGGTTCAGCTCTGGAAACACCATATATTTT
-	TRBV4-3	15	TRBJ1-5	-	CASSQGNRSPQPQHF	TGCGCCAGCAGCCAAGGAAACAGATCCCCCCAGCCCCAGCATTTT
-	TRBV15	15	TRBJ1-3	-	CATSRGRFSGNTIYF	TGTGCCACCAGCAGGGGTCGTTTCTCTGGAAACACCATATATTTT
-	TRBV11-3	16	TRBJ2-6	-	CASSRGPYSGANVLTF	TGTGCCAGCAGCCGAGGACCCTACTCTGGGGCCAACGTCCTGACTTTC
-	TRBV9	15	TRBJ2-5	-	CASSGGQSGGETQYF	TGTGCCAGCAGCGGTGGACAGTCTGGGGGAGAGACCCAGTACTTC
-	TRBV6-5	14	TRBJ2-7	-	CASSYRQGTYEQYF	TGTGCCAGCAGTTACAGGCAGGGCACCTACGAGCAGTACTTC
-	TRBV27	15	TRBJ1-2	-	CASKDGPRAAEGYTF	TGTGCCAGCAAGGACGGGCCAAGGGCCGCCGAGGGCTACACCTTC
-	TRBV7-3	15	TRBJ2-5	-	CASSLTGTQQETQYF	TGTGCCAGCAGCTTAACGGGAACACAGCAGGAGACCCAGTACTTC
-	TRBV7-9	13	TRBJ2-7	-	CASSFGDFYEQYF	TGTGCCAGCAGCTTTGGGGACTTCTACGAGCAGTACTTC
-	TRBV11-3	13	TRBJ2-7	-	CASSPRGPYEQYF	TGTGCCAGCAGCCCCCGGGGACCCTACGAGCAGTACTTC
-	TRBV6-5	11	TRBJ2-7	once	CASSLRGEQYF	TGTGCCAGCAGCCTCAGAGGGGAGCAGTACTTC
TRBD1	TRBV5-6	15	TRBJ1-5	once	CASSSLPGGNQPQHF	TGTGCCAGCAGCTCCCTCCCAGGGGGAAATCAGCCCCAGCATTTT
-	TRBV11-2	11	TRBJ2-2	-	CASSRAGELFF	TGTGCCAGCAGCCGGGCCGGGGAGCTGTTTTTT
-	TRBV4-2	16	TRBJ2-2	-	CASSQTGIANTGELFF	TGTGCCAGCAGCCAAACAGGGATCGCGAACACCGGGGAGCTGTTTTTT
TRBD2	TRBV7-8	16	TRBJ2-7	-	CASSLLLAGPIYEQYF	TGTGCCAGCAGCTTATTGCTAGCGGGACCCATCTACGAGCAGTACTTC
TRBD1	TRBV6-6	15	TRBJ2-3	-	CASSYRDRNTDTQYF	TGTGCCAGCAGTTACCGGGACAGGAACACAGATACGCAGTATTTT
-	TRBV4-3	15	TRBJ2-5	-	CASSQGTGLGETQYF	TGCGCCAGCAGCCAAGGAACGGGATTGGGTGAGACCCAGTACTTC
-	TRBV6-1	12	TRBJ1-3	-	CASSDLGNTIYF	TGTGCCAGCAGTGATCTGGGAAACACCATATATTTT
TRBD1	TRBV4-3	17	TRBJ1-1	once	CASSQALRTGERVGAFF	TGCGCCAGCAGCCAAGCCCTCAGAACAGGGGAGAGGGTAGGGGCTTTCTTT
TRBD2	TRBV11-3	14	TRBJ2-7	-	CASSLGGTVGEQYF	TGTGCCAGCAGCCTCGGGGGGACCGTGGGAGAGCAGTACTTC
-	TRBV27	13	TRBJ2-1	-	CASSSWERNEQFF	TGTGCCAGCAGTAGTTGGGAGCGCAATGAGCAGTTCTTC
-	TRBV30	15	TRBJ1-2	-	CAWSPPDRTPYGYTF	TGTGCCTGGAGTCCCCCCGACAGGACGCCGTATGGCTACACCTTC
TRBD1	TRBV28	14	TRBJ1-1	-	CASRLQGANTEAFF	TGTGCCAGCAGACTACAGGGGGCTAACACTGAAGCTTTCTTT
-	TRBV21-1	18	TRBJ1-3	-	CASTRGDQTLNSGNTIYF	TGTGCCAGTACGAGGGGAGACCAAACTCTAAACTCTGGAAACACCATATATTTT
-	TRBV4-2	15	TRBJ1-2	-	CASSQVNRPPNGYTF	TGTGCCAGCAGCCAAGTGAACAGGCCTCCGAATGGCTACACCTTC
-	TRBV18	17	TRBJ2-5	-	CASSPRGAGEFQETQYF	TGTGCCAGCTCACCACGAGGAGCAGGGGAGTTCCAAGAGACCCAGTACTTC
-	TRBV9	17	TRBJ1-2	-	CASSVDPHRTSYYGYTF	TGTGCCAGCAGCGTGGATCCACACAGGACGTCCTATTATGGCTACACCTTC